The 26 T cell receptor beta chains in this list originate from one sample, sequenced in a study of cytomegalovirus exposure and HLA in healthy donors. PCR amplification relied on 60 Vbeta primers (plus 13 Jbeta primers). The method was immunoSEQ multiplex PCR; TCRdb's version includes in-frame clones alone and lacks a portion of them. The sample holds 150,000 to 200,000 clones; approximately 77% are singletons and the top ten take roughly 7.4%. The sequenced material came from PBMCs. The origin of the receptors is a male donor in good health and CMV-seropositive.

This chain links TRBV7-9 with TRBJ1-1, with TRBD1 as a possible D gene (5 bases). Germline V gene sequence: CDR1 SEHNR, CDR2 FQNEAQ (reference sequence). Trimming removed 5 bases at V and 9 bases at J, with 13 bases between. CDR3 size: 12 residues. The CDR3 reads CASSLTDSQAFF. The CDR3 DNA sequence: TGTGCCAGCAGCCTTACCGACAGTCAAGCTTTCTTT.

The sample holds a few counts of this clone. CDR3 in DNA: TGTGCCAGCAGTAGAGTAGAGAACTATGGCTACACCTTC. Amino acid sequence: CASSRVENYGYTF. The V gene is TRBV5-4, the J gene TRBJ1-2; D unresolved. Germline V CDR1 and CDR2: SGHNT, YYREEE (reference sequence). The CDR3 covers 13 residues. Trimming removed 5 bases at V and 2 bases at J, with 10 bases between.

J is TRBJ1-6 and V is TRBV30; the match to TRBD1 covers 7 bases. Germline loops: CDR1 GTSNPN, CDR2 SVGIG (reference sequence). V lost 0 bases, J lost 11 bases, and 4 bases stayed unmatched. The CDR3 consists of 13 residues. The CDR3 nucleotides are TGTGCCTGGAGTGTTATACAGGGGACACCCCTCCACTTT. Its protein is CAWSVIQGTPLHF.

The V call is TRBV19, the J call TRBJ1-5; 8 bases align to TRBD1. This CDR3 is 16 amino acids long. Looked up from germline, CDR1 is LNHDA and CDR2 is SQIVND (reference sequence). V was clipped by 9 bases and J by 11 bases; unmatched bases: 21. CDR3 sequence: CASRPGTGDWRRSQHF. For the CDR3, the DNA is TGTGCCAGCCGTCCCGGGACAGGAGACTGGCGGAGGTCCCAGCATTTT.

V usage is TRBV28 and J usage is TRBJ1-1; TRBD1 agrees at 7 bases. After removal of 0 bases from V and 0 bases from J, the junction contained 1 base not matched to a gene. Germline V gene sequence: CDR1 MDHEN, CDR2 SYDVKM. This CDR3 spans 15 amino acids. The CDR3 DNA sequence: TGTGCCAGCAGTTTATGGGGACAGTTGAACACTGAAGCTTTCTTT. As protein: CASSLWGQLNTEAFF. The whole variable domain, filled in from reference TRBV28 and TRBJ1-1, reads DVKVTQSSRYLVKRTGEKVFLECVQDMDHENMFWYRQDPGLGLRLIYFSYDVKMKEKGDIPEGYSVSREKKERFSLILESASTNQTSMYLCASSLWGQLNTEAFFGQGTRLTVV.

CDR3 nucleotide sequence: TGTGCCAGTAGTAGAGAACAGGGGGCGCCGGCCGGGGAGCTGTTTTTT. Translated, it gives CASSREQGAPAGELFF. J is TRBJ2-2 and V is TRBV19; TRBD1 matches 9 bases. Losses at the gene ends were 4 bases for V and 6 bases for J; bases not matched to a gene: 9. CDR1 is LNHDA and CDR2 is SQIVND in the germline V gene (reference sequence). The CDR3 has 16 amino acids.

The J gene is TRBJ1-1, the V gene TRBV6-6; D not certain. The CDR3 consists of 14 residues. The germline V gene has CDR1 MNHNY and CDR2 SVGAGI (reference sequence). V was shortened by 6 bases and J by 3 bases, with 14 bases between the two germline ends. This chain's CDR3 is CASSEGRWDTEAFF. The DNA of the CDR3 is TGTGCCAGCAGCGAAGGGAGGTGGGACACTGAAGCTTTCTTT.

The chain combines TRBV28 with TRBJ2-3; D may be TRBD1 (6 bases). In germline, CDR1 is MDHEN, CDR2 SYDVKM. V was shortened by 2 bases and J by 2 bases, with 14 bases between the two germline ends. The CDR3 loop spans 16 amino acids. The CDR3 DNA sequence: TGTGCCAGCAGTTTAGCCTTCCAGGGGCCCACAGATACGCAGTATTTT. Its translation: CASSLAFQGPTDTQYF.

This sequence joins TRBV18 and TRBJ1-1; no reliable D call. V was clipped by 6 bases and J by 4 bases, with 15 bases between them. Germline V gene data show CDR1 as KGHSH and CDR2 as LQKENI. CDR3 length equals 14 residues. The CDR3 reads CASSGGPAATEAFF. The CDR3 bases are TGTGCCAGCTCCGGAGGACCTGCGGCCACTGAAGCTTTCTTT.

The gene calls are TRBV25-1 and TRBJ1-2; D remains ambiguous. The V gene lost 1 base and the J gene lost 9 bases, with 9 bases spanning the gap. This CDR3 spans 12 amino acids. The germline V gene has CDR1 MGHDK and CDR2 SYGVNS. CDR3 sequence reads: CASSESRERYTF. For the CDR3, the DNA is TGTGCCAGCAGTGAATCGAGGGAACGCTACACCTTC.

The V call is TRBV19, the J call TRBJ2-5, with 9 positions matching TRBD1. Per germline, CDR1 LNHDA and CDR2 SQIVND (reference sequence). Trimming at V came to 1 base and at J to 5 bases, leaving 2 bases not matched to a gene. CDR3 length: 14 amino acids. The CDR3 protein is CASSIGGTGETQYF. In DNA form, the CDR3 reads TGTGCCAGTAGTATAGGTGGGACAGGGGAGACCCAGTACTTC.

The chain recombines TRBV7-8 with TRBJ2-1, with 7 nucleotides matching TRBD2. Germline V gene lookup returns CDR1 SGHVS and CDR2 FQNEAQ. Unmatched junction bases numbered 6, after V lost 0 bases and J lost 10 bases. The CDR3 covers 14 residues. CDR3 sequence reads: CASSLARVGGEQFF. CDR3 bases: TGTGCCAGCAGCTTAGCGCGAGTCGGGGGGGAGCAGTTCTTC.

This clone showed up just once. The rearrangement uses TRBV7-8 and TRBJ2-2, with 7 bases fitting TRBD1. The CDR3 loop spans 17 amino acids. Germline trimming cut 5 bases from V and 4 bases from J; bases unmatched to any gene: 13. CDR1 SGHVS and CDR2 FQNEAQ come from the germline V gene. The CDR3 region is CASSLGDGTVSTGELFF. The CDR3 bases are TGTGCCAGCAGCCTCGGCGACGGGACAGTATCCACCGGGGAGCTGTTTTTT.

As concerns this clone: The junction and the germline gene differ at one end; a read error may be behind it. The genes are TRBV7-9 and TRBJ2-3, with D possibly being TRBD2 (7 bases). The germline V gene encodes CDR1 SEHNR and CDR2 FQNEAQ (reference sequence). The CDR3 totals 15 residues. In nucleotides, the CDR3 is TGTTCCAGCAGCTCACGGGGGGCCGGCACAGATACGCAGTATTTT. Protein product: CSSSSRGAGTDTQYF.

The chain is built from TRBV5-4 and TRBJ1-3; 7 bases are shared with TRBD1. This CDR3 comprises 17 residues. The V gene's germline CDR1 is SGHNT and CDR2 YYREEE (reference sequence). The trim removed 4 bases at V and 0 bases at J, leaving 10 bases unmatched. The CDR3 loop reads CASSLARGQSSGNTIYF. The CDR3 region has the DNA TGTGCCAGCAGCCTGGCAAGGGGACAGTCCTCTGGAAACACCATATATTTT.

The chain uses TRBV14 and TRBJ2-7, with D perhaps TRBD1 (5 bases). Germline V CDR1 and CDR2: SGHDN, FVKESK. V was shortened by 5 bases and J by 7 bases, with 15 bases between the two germline ends. The CDR3 has 13 amino acids. CDR3 amino acids: CASSSGGAVEQYF. In DNA, the CDR3 is TGTGCCAGCAGCTCGGGTGGGGCGGTTGAGCAGTACTTC.

This clone has a single count. The chain carries TRBV4-2 and TRBJ1-5; no definite D call. There are 17 residues in the CDR3. V lost 0 bases and J lost 0, with 12 bases in between. Germline CDR1 LGHNA, CDR2 YNFKEQ. The chain's CDR3 is CASSQDPSGDSNQPQHF. The CDR3 DNA reads as TGTGCCAGCAGCCAAGATCCCTCCGGTGATAGCAATCAGCCCCAGCATTTT.

The V and J genes are TRBV6-5 and TRBJ2-7; 9 bases align to TRBD2. This CDR3 is built from 15 residues. With V trimmed by 2 bases and J by 1 base, 3 bases remained unmatched. Germline CDR1 reads MNHEY; CDR2 reads SVGAGI. CDR3: CASSYASGKSYEQYF. For the CDR3, the DNA is TGTGCCAGCAGTTACGCTAGCGGGAAGTCCTACGAGCAGTACTTC.

The chain recombines TRBV5-1 with TRBJ2-2; D is possibly TRBD2 (6 bases). CDR3 length: 16 amino acids. Trimming removed 2 bases from V and 2 bases from J, with 13 bases in between. The germline CDR1 and CDR2 sequences are SGHRS and YFSETQ. CDR3 in amino acids: CASSFSGLANTGELFF. CDR3 bases: TGCGCCAGCAGCTTTTCGGGACTCGCCAACACCGGGGAGCTGTTTTTT.

The V call is TRBV2, the J call TRBJ1-1; the D is unclear. Germline-derived CDR1 and CDR2 are SNHLY and FYNNEI. The CDR3 contains 11 residues. V was shortened by 4 bases and J by 7 bases, with 7 bases between the two germline ends. DNA of the CDR3: TGTGCCAGCAGTGGCGGGCGTGAAGCTTTCTTT. This codes for CASSGGREAFF.

Only one count was recorded for this clone. V is TRBV29-1 and J is TRBJ2-1; D ambiguous. V was shortened by 7 bases and J by 3 bases, with 4 bases between the two germline ends. The CDR3 contains 10 residues. Germline V lookup: CDR1 SQVTM, CDR2 ANQGSEA. The CDR3 nucleotides read TGCAGCGCCCGCTACAATGAGCAGTTCTTC. It yields the protein CSARYNEQFF.

This clone was detected a few times. This rearrangement joins TRBV2 to TRBJ1-1; D may be TRBD1 (6 bases). The CDR3 has 16 residues. Trimming stripped 5 bases from V and 3 bases from J, with 19 bases between. The V gene's germline CDR1 is SNHLY and CDR2 FYNNEI. This CDR3 reads CASSPWDISSDTEAFF. In DNA form, the CDR3 reads TGTGCCAGCAGTCCCTGGGACATCAGTAGTGACACTGAAGCTTTCTTT.

This chain joins TRBV2 and TRBJ2-7; D remains ambiguous. This CDR3 is 13 amino acids long. Germline CDR1 SNHLY, CDR2 FYNNEI. With 5 bases removed from V and 4 bases from J, the gap between germline ends came to 12 bases. The CDR3, as DNA: TGTGCCAGCAGTACGGGTCAGCCGTACGAGCAGTACTTC. This sequence encodes CASSTGQPYEQYF.

This clone has a single count. The rearrangement uses TRBV5-1 and TRBJ2-3, with TRBD2 identical over 13 bases. Germline assignment: CDR1 SGHRS and CDR2 YFSETQ. CDR3 size: 16 residues. Trimming removed 4 bases from V and 0 bases from J; junction bases left unmatched: 2. The CDR3 DNA is TGCGCCAGCAGCCCGGGACTAGCGGGGAGCACAGATACGCAGTATTTT. Encoded protein: CASSPGLAGSTDTQYF. Looking up the rest from reference TRBV5-1 and TRBJ2-3 gives the full variable domain: KAGVTQTPRYLIKTRGQQVTLSCSPISGHRSVSWYQQTPGQGLQFLFEYFSETQRNKGNFPGRFSGRQFSNSRSEMNVSTLELGDSALYLCASSPGLAGSTDTQYFGPGTRLTVL.

This clone turned up a few times. The chain is built from TRBV6-9 and TRBJ1-4; tentatively, D is TRBD1 (5 bases). V was cut by 3 bases and J by 4 bases, with 6 bases left in between. The CDR3 loop spans 13 amino acids. Germline V gene lookup returns CDR1 MNHGY and CDR2 SVAAGI. CDR3 region: CASSYGGNEKLFF. As DNA, the CDR3 is TGTGCCAGCAGTTACGGGGGTAATGAAAAACTGTTTTTT.

This chain uses TRBV5-6 with TRBJ2-5; D may be TRBD2 (7 bases). CDR1 is SGHDT and CDR2 is YYEEEE in the germline V gene. V was trimmed by 5 bases and J by 1 base, leaving 15 bases between them. The CDR3 covers 15 residues. In DNA form, the CDR3 reads TGTGCCAGCAGTCCTGGCGGGGGCCGCCAAGAGACCCAGTACTTC. Protein: CASSPGGGRQETQYF.